Presented here are 30 T cell receptor beta chains from one specimen sequenced in a study of blood T cell repertoires in COVID-19. Method: immunoSEQ multiplex PCR; TCRdb's copy keeps in-frame clones and lacks some. The sample has fewer than 70,000 clones, about nine tenths seen once. The sequenced material came from peripheral blood. Source of these receptors: a man in his fifties or sixties with active COVID-19.

The count of this clone is one. V and J are TRBV5-1 and TRBJ2-3; tentatively, D is TRBD2 (6 bases). V lost 2 bases to trimming and J lost 0 bases, with 10 bases between them. This CDR3 is built from 15 residues. Germline V gives CDR1 SGHRS, CDR2 YFSETQ. The CDR3 coding sequence is TGCGCCAGCAGCTTTGGGCGGGGCAGCACAGATACGCAGTATTTT. This translates into CASSFGRGSTDTQYF.

The V and J genes are TRBV7-9 and TRBJ2-7; TRBD2 might be the D (7 bases). The germline V and J ends were trimmed by 4 bases and 0 bases, with 13 bases remaining between them. This CDR3 contains 15 residues. Germline values: CDR1 SEHNR, CDR2 FQNEAQ (reference sequence). The CDR3 protein is CASSSGGGFSYEQYF. In DNA, the CDR3 is TGTGCCAGCAGCTCGGGCGGGGGCTTCTCCTACGAGCAGTACTTC.

V and J are TRBV5-1 and TRBJ2-1, with 8 nucleotides matching TRBD2. CDR3 size: 15 residues. In germline, CDR1 is SGHRS, CDR2 YFSETQ. The ends lost 0 bases at V and 3 bases at J; junction bases unmatched: 2. The CDR3 loop is CASSLGLAIYNEQFF. Written as DNA, the CDR3 is TGCGCCAGCAGCTTGGGACTAGCGATCTACAATGAGCAGTTCTTC.

Only a few counts were recorded for this clone. The chain has TRBV30 and TRBJ1-6; D is unclear. The CDR3 contains 13 residues. V was pared by 5 bases and J by 6 bases, with 11 bases between. Germline assignment: CDR1 GTSNPN and CDR2 SVGIG (reference sequence). Written as DNA, the CDR3 is TGTGCCTGGCGGGATCATGTTAATTCACCCCTCCACTTT. Translated, it gives CAWRDHVNSPLHF.

The chain joins TRBV28 to TRBJ1-1; D remains unclear. The CDR3 is 12 amino acids. V lost 4 bases and J 3 bases, leaving 6 bases between the germline ends. Germline V gives CDR1 MDHEN, CDR2 SYDVKM. CDR3 in amino acids: CASSSPYTEAFF. CDR3 coding DNA: TGTGCCAGCAGTTCCCCGTACACTGAAGCTTTCTTT.

The rearrangement links TRBV24-1 to TRBJ2-6; 7 bases align to TRBD1. CDR3 size: 18 residues. Germline-derived CDR1 and CDR2 are KGHDR and SFDVKD. V was pared by 5 bases and J by 0 bases, with 9 bases of the junction left unmatched. The CDR3 sequence is CATSGNGQAVSGANVLTF. Written as DNA, the CDR3 is TGTGCCACCAGTGGAAATGGACAGGCCGTCTCTGGGGCCAACGTCCTGACTTTC.

This chain links TRBV4-3 with TRBJ2-1; 9 nucleotides line up with TRBD2. The V segment lost 0 bases and the J segment 6 bases; nucleotides outside the gene matches: 6. Germline CDR1 reads LGHNA; CDR2 reads YSLEER. The CDR3 is 16 residues long. The CDR3 here is CASSQDGAGGLNEQFF. CDR3 sequence (DNA): TGCGCCAGCAGCCAAGATGGGGCGGGGGGGCTCAATGAGCAGTTCTTC.

V gene TRBV19 combines with J gene TRBJ1-1, with D maybe TRBD1 (5 bases). The V end lost 4 bases, the J end lost 0 bases, and 15 bases lay between the germline ends. The CDR3 covers 16 residues. Looked up from germline, CDR1 is LNHDA and CDR2 is SQIVND (reference sequence). CDR3 DNA sequence: TGTGCCAGTAGTACAGGGTTTTTCCTCATGAACACTGAAGCTTTCTTT. Translating it yields CASSTGFFLMNTEAFF.

The chain combines TRBV4-1 with TRBJ1-1; TRBD1 might be the D (6 bases). Germline V gene data show CDR1 as MGHRA and CDR2 as YSYEKL. This CDR3 has 14 residues. Deletions cut 1 base from V and 6 bases from J, with 12 bases between. The CDR3 DNA reads as TGCGCCAGCAGCCAAGGCCAGGGGCGCGCTGAAGCTTTCTTT. Translation gives CASSQGQGRAEAFF.

This clone has only a few counts. The chain carries TRBV5-1 and TRBJ1-6; 7 bases are a match to TRBD1. The V gene end was trimmed by 4 bases and the J gene end by 4 bases; junction bases not matched to a gene: 2. The CDR3 length is 14 residues. Germline values: CDR1 SGHRS, CDR2 YFSETQ. CDR3 DNA sequence: TGCGCCAGCAGCGAGACAGGGTATAATTCACCCCTCCACTTT. Encoded protein: CASSETGYNSPLHF.

This chain connects TRBV5-1 to TRBJ2-3; D possibly corresponds to TRBD2 (5 bases). Trimming took 7 bases from V and 2 from J, leaving 14 bases between them. The CDR3 is made up of 14 amino acids. The germline V gene encodes CDR1 SGHRS and CDR2 YFSETQ. CDR3 loop: CASALGGLTDTQYF. The CDR3 bases are TGCGCCAGCGCTTTGGGTGGACTCACAGATACGCAGTATTTT. The variable domain in full, with the rest retrieved from reference TRBV5-1 and TRBJ2-3, is KAGVTQTPRYLIKTRGQQVTLSCSPISGHRSVSWYQQTPGQGLQFLFEYFSETQRNKGNFPGRFSGRQFSNSRSEMNVSTLELGDSALYLCASALGGLTDTQYFGPGTRLTVL.

This chain joins TRBV6-5 and TRBJ1-2; the match to TRBD1 covers 7 bases. The CDR3 length is 13 residues. Germline V CDR1 and CDR2: MNHEY, SVGAGI. The J segment lost 6 bases and the V segment lost 4 bases, leaving 5 bases of the junction unmatched. CDR3 DNA: TGTGCCAGCAGTTTCGACAGGGAAAATGGCTACACCTTC. Its translation is CASSFDRENGYTF.

The V call is TRBV5-1, the J call TRBJ1-1, with a weak D call TRBD1 (5 bases). Germline V CDR1 and CDR2: SGHRS, YFSETQ. The CDR3 runs 15 residues. V lost 2 bases, J lost 5 bases, and 16 bases lay in between. CDR3 DNA: TGCGCCAGCAGCTTAGGACACCCCCTAAGGACTGAAGCTTTCTTT. Its translation is CASSLGHPLRTEAFF.

V and J are TRBV11-2 and TRBJ1-5, with D perhaps TRBD1 (5 bases). Trimming removed 2 bases at V and 4 bases at J, with 12 bases between. The CDR3 is 15 amino acids. Germline values: CDR1 SGHAT, CDR2 FQNNGV. The CDR3, as DNA: TGTGCCAGCAGCTTAACGCAGGGAATTAATCAGCCCCAGCATTTT. Encoded protein: CASSLTQGINQPQHF.

The chain recombines TRBV6-5 with TRBJ2-1; TRBD1 might be the D (6 bases). The CDR3 spans 14 residues. Between the trimmed V and J ends, which lost 7 bases and 7 bases, there was a span of 17 bases. Germline V gene data show CDR1 as MNHEY and CDR2 as SVGAGI. DNA for the CDR3: TGTGCCAGCAACCCCAGGGGTACGGGGAATGAGCAGTTCTTC. It is translated as CASNPRGTGNEQFF.

The chain has TRBV6-5 and TRBJ1-5; D is undetermined. In germline, CDR1 is MNHEY, CDR2 SVGAGI. V dropped 5 bases and J dropped 2 bases, with 13 bases sitting between them. This CDR3 contains 15 residues. This CDR3 reads CASSPRAGRNQPQHF. The CDR3 nucleotides are TGTGCCAGCAGTCCGCGGGCAGGTCGCAATCAGCCCCAGCATTTT.

This sequence joins TRBV2 and TRBJ2-1; TRBD1 matches 12 bases. CDR3 size: 15 residues. CDR1 is SNHLY, CDR2 FYNNEI, per germline. With V trimmed by 6 bases and J by 4 bases, 4 bases remained unmatched. DNA for the CDR3: TGTGCCAGCAGAGGGGACAGGGGGCGGTACAATGAGCAGTTCTTC. Its protein product is CASRGDRGRYNEQFF.

This rearrangement joins TRBV30 to TRBJ1-1; tentatively, D is TRBD1 (5 bases). The CDR3 length is 12 residues. Germline-derived CDR1 and CDR2 are GTSNPN and SVGIG (reference sequence). V lost 2 bases and J 11 bases, leaving 15 bases between the germline ends. The CDR3 is CAWSYGGRRAFF. The DNA of the CDR3 is TGTGCCTGGAGTTACGGGGGTCGGCGGGCTTTCTTT.

The chain carries TRBV23-1 and TRBJ2-1, with TRBD2 matching 14 bases. TRBV23-1 is placed among ORFs of uncertain function. Losses at the gene ends were 7 bases for V and 4 bases for J; bases not matched to a gene: 9. This CDR3 has 17 residues. In DNA form, the CDR3 reads TGCGCCAGCAAGGGGACTAGCGGGAGAACCCCTTACAATGAGCAGTTCTTC. Encoded protein: CASKGTSGRTPYNEQFF.

For the CDR3, the DNA is TGTGCCAGCAGCCAAGGGGCTAGCCGGTCCGGGGAGCTGTTTTTT. Its protein is CASSQGASRSGELFF. V usage is TRBV14 and J usage is TRBJ2-2, with a weak D call TRBD2 (5 bases). The CDR3 runs 15 residues. Trimming took 1 base from V and 6 from J, leaving 12 bases between them. Germline CDR1 is SGHDN and CDR2 is FVKESK. The whole variable domain, remainder taken from reference TRBV14 and TRBJ2-2, is EAGVTQFPSHSVIEKGQTVTLRCDPISGHDNLYWYRRVMGKEIKFLLHFVKESKQDESGMPNNRFLAERTGGTYSTLKVQPAELEDSGVYFCASSQGASRSGELFFGEGSRLTVL.

The chain's CDR3 is CASSESSGGEGYSNQPQHF. The CDR3 bases are TGCGCCAGCAGTGAGTCCAGTGGAGGGGAAGGATATAGCAATCAGCCCCAGCATTTT. The rearrangement uses TRBV10-2 and TRBJ1-5; D is possibly TRBD1 (5 bases). This CDR3 has 19 residues. V gave up 0 bases and J gave up 0 bases, with 18 bases separating them. Germline CDR1 and CDR2: WSHSY and SAAADI.

CDR3 in amino acids: CASSTKIWRAQGNEQFF. CDR3 DNA: TGTGCCAGTAGTACAAAAATATGGAGGGCCCAGGGTAATGAGCAGTTCTTC. The chain recombines TRBV19 with TRBJ2-1, with D possibly TRBD2 on 6 matching bases. Germline values: CDR1 LNHDA, CDR2 SQIVND (reference sequence). This CDR3 region has 17 residues. V was shortened by 4 bases and J by 7 bases, with 23 bases between the two germline ends.

J is TRBJ1-3 and V is TRBV6-5; TRBD1 matches at 11 bases. The V gene end was trimmed by 2 bases and the J gene end by 3 bases; junction bases not matched to a gene: 3. CDR3 length equals 16 residues. In germline, CDR1 is MNHEY, CDR2 SVGAGI. CDR3 protein: CASSYEDRGLGNTIYF. Here the CDR3 DNA reads TGTGCCAGCAGTTACGAGGACAGGGGGCTTGGAAACACCATATATTTT.

The chain has TRBV28 and TRBJ2-7, with a possible D match to TRBD2 (6 bases). V lost 4 bases to trimming and J lost 2 bases, with 18 bases between them. Germline CDR1 is MDHEN and CDR2 is SYDVKM. The CDR3 is 16 amino acids. The CDR3 loop is CASSSTLETSTYEQYF. The CDR3 DNA follows: TGTGCCAGCAGTTCCACCCTTGAGACTAGTACCTACGAGCAGTACTTC.

The V and J genes are TRBV28 and TRBJ2-7; D is undetermined. Germline V lookup: CDR1 MDHEN, CDR2 SYDVKM. This CDR3 comprises 12 residues. The V end was cut by 3 bases, the J end by 3 bases, with 6 bases between. In DNA form, the CDR3 reads TGTGCCAGCAGTTTCGGAGTCTACGAGCAGTACTTC. It encodes CASSFGVYEQYF.

This clone has a single count. The junction departs from the called germline gene at one end, perhaps through a read error. V usage is TRBV7-7 and J usage is TRBJ2-3, with TRBD1 matching 7 bases. The CDR3 is made up of 17 amino acids. Germline lookup yields CDR1 SSHAT and CDR2 FNYEAQ (reference sequence). CDR3 loop: CASSRAGTAPYDGTQYF. CDR3 nucleotides: TGTGCTAGCAGCCGCGCCGGGACAGCCCCCTATGATGGTACGCAGTATTTT. Drawing the rest from reference TRBV7-7 and TRBJ2-3, the complete variable domain is GAGVSQSPRYKVTKRGQDVTLRCDPISSHATLYWYQQALGQGPEFLTYFNYEAQPDKSGLPSDRFSAERPEGSISTLTIQRTEQRDSAMYRCASSRAGTAPYDGTQYFGPGTRLTVL.

The chain combines TRBV5-1 with TRBJ2-5, with a possible D match to TRBD2 (6 bases). Trimming took 3 bases from V and 2 from J, leaving 20 bases between them. From germline, CDR1 is SGHRS and CDR2 YFSETQ. CDR3 length equals 17 residues. The DNA of the CDR3 is TGCGCCAGCAGCTCGAACCCCAAGGGAGGCACTCAAGAGACCCAGTACTTC. Translated, it gives CASSSNPKGGTQETQYF.

The chain couples TRBV27 to TRBJ2-5; 11 bases are a match to TRBD2. CDR3 size: 15 residues. J lost 2 bases, V lost 5 bases, and 4 bases had no gene match. Per the germline V gene, CDR1 is MNHEY and CDR2 is SMNVEV (reference sequence). CDR3 DNA: TGTGCCAGCAGTGTGGGACTAGCGGTACAAGAGACCCAGTACTTC. Residues: CASSVGLAVQETQYF.

V is TRBV27 and J is TRBJ2-7; D perhaps matches TRBD2 (7 bases). The germline gives CDR1 MNHEY, CDR2 SMNVEV (reference sequence). The CDR3 consists of 15 residues. The germline V and J ends were trimmed by 2 bases and 5 bases, with 16 bases remaining between them. The CDR3 loop is CASSLGGAGVNEQYF. In DNA, the CDR3 is TGTGCCAGCAGTTTAGGGGGGGCGGGGGTGAACGAGCAGTACTTC.

The rearrangement joins TRBV5-1 to TRBJ2-1; possibly TRBD1 for D (5 bases). Trimming took 1 base from V and 5 from J, leaving 13 bases between them. The CDR3 runs 15 residues. Germline lookup yields CDR1 SGHRS and CDR2 YFSETQ. The CDR3 here is CASSLTGEPNNEQFF. CDR3 nucleotide sequence: TGCGCCAGCAGCTTGACAGGCGAGCCCAACAATGAGCAGTTCTTC.